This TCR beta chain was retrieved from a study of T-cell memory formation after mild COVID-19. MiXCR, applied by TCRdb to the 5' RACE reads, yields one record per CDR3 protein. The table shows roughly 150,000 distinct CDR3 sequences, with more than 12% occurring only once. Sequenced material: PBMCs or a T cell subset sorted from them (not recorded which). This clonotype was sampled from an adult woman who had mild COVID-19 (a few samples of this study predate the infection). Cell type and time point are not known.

CDR3 sequence reads: CASSHHREGEQYF. The CDR3 DNA is TGTGCCAGCAGCCACCACAGGGAGGGCGAGCAGTACTTC. V and J are TRBV3-1 and TRBJ2-7, with D maybe TRBD2 (7 bases). The germline V gene encodes CDR1 LGHDT and CDR2 YNNKEL (reference sequence). Trimming left V 3 bases short and J 6 bases short, with 12 bases between. The CDR3 loop spans 13 amino acids.